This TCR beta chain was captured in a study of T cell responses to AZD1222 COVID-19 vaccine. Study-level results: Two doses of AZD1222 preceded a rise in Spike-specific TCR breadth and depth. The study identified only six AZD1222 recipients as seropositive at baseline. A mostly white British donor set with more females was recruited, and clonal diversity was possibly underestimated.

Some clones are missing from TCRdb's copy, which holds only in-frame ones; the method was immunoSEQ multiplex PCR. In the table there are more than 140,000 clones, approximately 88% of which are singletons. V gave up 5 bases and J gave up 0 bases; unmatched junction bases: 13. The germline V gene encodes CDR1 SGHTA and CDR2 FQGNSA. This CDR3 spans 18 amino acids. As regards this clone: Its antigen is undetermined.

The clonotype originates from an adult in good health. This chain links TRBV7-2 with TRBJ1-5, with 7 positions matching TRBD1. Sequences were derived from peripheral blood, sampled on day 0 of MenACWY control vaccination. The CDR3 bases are TGTGCCAGCAGCGCCCTTTTAGGGGGCCCTAATAGCAATCAGCCCCAGCATTTT. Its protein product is CASSALLGGPNSNQPQHF.